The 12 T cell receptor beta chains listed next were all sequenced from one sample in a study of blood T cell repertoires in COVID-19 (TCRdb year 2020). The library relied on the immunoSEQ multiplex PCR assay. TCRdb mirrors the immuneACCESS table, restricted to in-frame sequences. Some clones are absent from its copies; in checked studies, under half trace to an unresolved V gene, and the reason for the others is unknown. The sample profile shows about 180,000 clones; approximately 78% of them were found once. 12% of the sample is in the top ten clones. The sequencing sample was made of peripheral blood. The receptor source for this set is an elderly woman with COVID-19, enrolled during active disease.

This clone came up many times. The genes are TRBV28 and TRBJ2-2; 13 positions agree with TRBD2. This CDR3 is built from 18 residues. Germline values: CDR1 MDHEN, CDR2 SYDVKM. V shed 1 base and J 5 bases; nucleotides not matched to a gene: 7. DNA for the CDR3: TGTGCCAGCAGTTTATTCCCGGGACTAGCGGGAAGGACCGGGGAGCTGTTTTTT. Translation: CASSLFPGLAGRTGELFF.

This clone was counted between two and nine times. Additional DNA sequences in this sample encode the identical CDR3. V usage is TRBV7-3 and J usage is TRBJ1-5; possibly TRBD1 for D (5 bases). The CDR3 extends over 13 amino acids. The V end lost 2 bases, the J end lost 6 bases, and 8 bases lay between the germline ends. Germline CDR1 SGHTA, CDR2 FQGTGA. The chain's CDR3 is CASSLWGGQPQHF. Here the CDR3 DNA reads TGTGCCAGCAGCTTATGGGGGGGTCAGCCCCAGCATTTT.

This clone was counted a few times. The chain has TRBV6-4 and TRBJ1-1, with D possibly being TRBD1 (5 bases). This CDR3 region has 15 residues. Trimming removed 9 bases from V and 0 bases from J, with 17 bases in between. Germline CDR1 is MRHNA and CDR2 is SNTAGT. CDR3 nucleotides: TGTGCCAGATTATTAGCACAGGCCATGAACACTGAAGCTTTCTTT. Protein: CARLLAQAMNTEAFF.

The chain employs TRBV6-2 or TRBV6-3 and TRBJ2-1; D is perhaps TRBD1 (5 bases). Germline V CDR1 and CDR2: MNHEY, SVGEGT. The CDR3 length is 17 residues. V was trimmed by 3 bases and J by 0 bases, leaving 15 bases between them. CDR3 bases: TGTGCCAGCAGTTATGGGGCCCCGGCTAGCTCCTACAATGAGCAGTTCTTC. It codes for CASSYGAPASSYNEQFF.

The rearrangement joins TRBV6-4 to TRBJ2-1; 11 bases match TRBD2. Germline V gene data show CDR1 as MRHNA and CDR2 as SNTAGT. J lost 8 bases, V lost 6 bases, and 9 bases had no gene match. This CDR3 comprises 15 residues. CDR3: CASRSTSGGSDEQFF. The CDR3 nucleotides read TGTGCCAGCAGAAGTACTAGCGGGGGATCCGATGAGCAGTTCTTC.

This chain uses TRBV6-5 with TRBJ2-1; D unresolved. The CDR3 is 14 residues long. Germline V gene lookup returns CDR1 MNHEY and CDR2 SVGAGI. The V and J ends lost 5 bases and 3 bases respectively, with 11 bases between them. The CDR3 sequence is CASSPEVIYNEQFF. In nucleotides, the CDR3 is TGTGCCAGCAGTCCCGAGGTGATCTACAATGAGCAGTTCTTC.

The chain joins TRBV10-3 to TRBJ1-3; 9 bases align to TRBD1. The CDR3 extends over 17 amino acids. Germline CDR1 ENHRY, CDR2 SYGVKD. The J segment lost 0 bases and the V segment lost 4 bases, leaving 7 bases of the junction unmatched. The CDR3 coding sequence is TGTGCCATCAGTGCTGGGACAGGGAAGAGCTCTGGAAACACCATATATTTT. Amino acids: CAISAGTGKSSGNTIYF.

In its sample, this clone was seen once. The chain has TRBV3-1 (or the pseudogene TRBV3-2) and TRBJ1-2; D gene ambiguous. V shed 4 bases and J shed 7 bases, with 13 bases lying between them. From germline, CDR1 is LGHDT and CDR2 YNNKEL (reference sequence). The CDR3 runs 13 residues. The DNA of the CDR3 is TGTGCCAGCAGCCTCCCCGGGGTTCCTGGCTACACCTTC. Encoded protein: CASSLPGVPGYTF.

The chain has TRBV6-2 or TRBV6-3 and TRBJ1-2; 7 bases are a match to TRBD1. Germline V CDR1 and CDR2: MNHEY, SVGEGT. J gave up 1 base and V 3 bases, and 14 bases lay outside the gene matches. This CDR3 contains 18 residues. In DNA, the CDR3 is TGTGCCAGCAGTTATCCCGTCGACAGGGTAAAACGTAACTATGGCTACACCTTC. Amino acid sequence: CASSYPVDRVKRNYGYTF.

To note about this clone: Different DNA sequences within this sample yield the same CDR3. CDR3 sequence reads: CASSYSGRGYGYTF. The CDR3, as DNA: TGTGCCAGCAGTTACTCTGGGAGGGGCTATGGCTACACCTTC. This rearrangement joins TRBV6-5 to TRBJ1-2; perhaps TRBD1 as D (5 bases). The V and J ends lost 0 bases and 4 bases respectively, with 9 bases between them. The germline V gene has CDR1 MNHEY and CDR2 SVGAGI. The CDR3 contains 14 residues.

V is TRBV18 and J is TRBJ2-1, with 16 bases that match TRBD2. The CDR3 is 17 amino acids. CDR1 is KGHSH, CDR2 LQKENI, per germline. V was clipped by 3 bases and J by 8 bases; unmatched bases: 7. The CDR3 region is CASSPAGLAGGRDEQFF. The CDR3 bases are TGTGCCAGCTCACCTGCGGGACTAGCGGGAGGGCGGGATGAGCAGTTCTTC.

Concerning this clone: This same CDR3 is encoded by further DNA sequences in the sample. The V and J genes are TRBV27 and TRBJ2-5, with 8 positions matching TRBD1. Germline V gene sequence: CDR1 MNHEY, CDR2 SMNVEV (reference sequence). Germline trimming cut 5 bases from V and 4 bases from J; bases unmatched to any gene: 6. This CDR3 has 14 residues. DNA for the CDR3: TGTGCCAGCAGTCGCCAGGGGGCTAGAGAGACCCAGTACTTC. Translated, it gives CASSRQGARETQYF.